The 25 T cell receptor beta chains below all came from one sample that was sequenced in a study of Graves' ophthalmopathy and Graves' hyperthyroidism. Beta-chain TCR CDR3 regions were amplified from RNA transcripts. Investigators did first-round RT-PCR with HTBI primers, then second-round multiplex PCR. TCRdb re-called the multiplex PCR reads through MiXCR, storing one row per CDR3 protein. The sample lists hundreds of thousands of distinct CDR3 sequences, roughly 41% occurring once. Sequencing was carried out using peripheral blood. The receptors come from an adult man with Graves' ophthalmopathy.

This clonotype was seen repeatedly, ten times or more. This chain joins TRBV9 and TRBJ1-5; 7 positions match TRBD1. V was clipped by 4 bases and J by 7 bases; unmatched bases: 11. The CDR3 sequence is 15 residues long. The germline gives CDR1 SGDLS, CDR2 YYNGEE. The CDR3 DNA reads TGTGCCAGCAGCCCCGACGGACAGGATTGGCAGCCCCAGCATTTT. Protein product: CASSPDGQDWQPQHF.

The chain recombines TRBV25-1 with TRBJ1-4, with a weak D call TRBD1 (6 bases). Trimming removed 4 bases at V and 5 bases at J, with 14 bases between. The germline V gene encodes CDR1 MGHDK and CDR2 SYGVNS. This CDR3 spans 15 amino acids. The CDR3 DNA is TGTGCCAGCAGTGGACGGGGGGCGCAGAATGAAAAACTGTTTTTT. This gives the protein CASSGRGAQNEKLFF.

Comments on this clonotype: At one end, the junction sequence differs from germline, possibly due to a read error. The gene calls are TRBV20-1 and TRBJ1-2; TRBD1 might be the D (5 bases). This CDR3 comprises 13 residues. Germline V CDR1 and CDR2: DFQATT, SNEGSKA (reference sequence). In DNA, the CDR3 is TGCGGTGCTAGAGTGCAGGGAGACTATGGCTACACCTTC. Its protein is CGARVQGDYGYTF.

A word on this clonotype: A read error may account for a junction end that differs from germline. CDR3 sequence (DNA): TGTGCCAGCAGTTCTCCGGGACAGGGTCTTTTT. Translating it yields CASSSPGQGLF. The genes are TRBV9 and TRBJ1-5; 9 bases map to TRBD1. The CDR3 totals 11 residues. Germline-derived CDR1 and CDR2 are SGDLS and YYNGEE.

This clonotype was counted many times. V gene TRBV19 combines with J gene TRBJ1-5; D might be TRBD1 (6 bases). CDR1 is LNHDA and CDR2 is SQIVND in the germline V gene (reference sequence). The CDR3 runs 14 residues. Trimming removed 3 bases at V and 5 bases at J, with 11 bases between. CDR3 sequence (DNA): TGTGCCAGTAGTATCGAGAGACAGGATCAGCCCCAGCATTTT. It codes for CASSIERQDQPQHF.

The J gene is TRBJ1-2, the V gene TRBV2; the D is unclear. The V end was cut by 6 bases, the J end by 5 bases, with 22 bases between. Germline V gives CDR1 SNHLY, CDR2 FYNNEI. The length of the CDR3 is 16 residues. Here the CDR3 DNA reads TGTGCCAGCAGCCAAGTCGGCCCATTGGGGTTGTATGGCTACACCTTC. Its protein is CASSQVGPLGLYGYTF. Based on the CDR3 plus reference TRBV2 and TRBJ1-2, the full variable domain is EPEVTQTPSHQVTQMGQEVILRCVPISNHLYFYWYRQILGQKVEFLVSFYNNEISEKSEIFDDQFSVERPDGSNFTLKIRSTKLEDSAMYFCASSQVGPLGLYGYTFGSGTRLTVV.

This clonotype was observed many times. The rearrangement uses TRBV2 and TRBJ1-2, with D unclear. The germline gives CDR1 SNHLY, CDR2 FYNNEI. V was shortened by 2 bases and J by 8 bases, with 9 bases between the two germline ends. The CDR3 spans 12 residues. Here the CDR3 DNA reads TGTGCCAGCAGTGAAAACGGCCAAGGCTACACCTTC. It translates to CASSENGQGYTF.

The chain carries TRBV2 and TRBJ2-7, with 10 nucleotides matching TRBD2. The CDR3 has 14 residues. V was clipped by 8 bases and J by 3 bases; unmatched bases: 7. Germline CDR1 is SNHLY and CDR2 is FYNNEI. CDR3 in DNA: TGTGCCAGCGTTGTTCCTAGCGGGAGCTACGAGCAGTACTTC. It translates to CASVVPSGSYEQYF.

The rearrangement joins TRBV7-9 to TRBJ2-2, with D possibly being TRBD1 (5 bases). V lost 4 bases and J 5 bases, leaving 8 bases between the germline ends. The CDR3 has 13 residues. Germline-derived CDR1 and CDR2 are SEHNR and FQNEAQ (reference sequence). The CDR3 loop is CASSWGRTGELFF. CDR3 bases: TGTGCCAGCAGCTGGGGCAGAACCGGGGAGCTGTTTTTT. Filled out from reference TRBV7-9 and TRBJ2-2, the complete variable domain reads DTGVSQNPRHKITKRGQNVTFRCDPISEHNRLYWYRQTLGQGPEFLTYFQNEAQLEKSRLLSDRFSAERPKGSFSTLEIQRTEQGDSAMYLCASSWGRTGELFFGEGSRLTVL.

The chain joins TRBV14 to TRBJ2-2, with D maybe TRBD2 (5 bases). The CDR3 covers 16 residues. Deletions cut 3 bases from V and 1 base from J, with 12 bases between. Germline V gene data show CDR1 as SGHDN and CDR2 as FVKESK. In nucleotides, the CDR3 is TGTGCCAGCAGCCAGGGGTTCAGCGGGAACACCGGGGAGCTGTTTTTT. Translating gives CASSQGFSGNTGELFF.

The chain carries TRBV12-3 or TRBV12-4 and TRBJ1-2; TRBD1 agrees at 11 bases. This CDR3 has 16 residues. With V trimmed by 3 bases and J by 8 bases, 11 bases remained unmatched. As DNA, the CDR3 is TGTGCCAGCAGTTTTGGCGGGGACAGGGGGTTGCGGGGCTACACCTTC. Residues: CASSFGGDRGLRGYTF.

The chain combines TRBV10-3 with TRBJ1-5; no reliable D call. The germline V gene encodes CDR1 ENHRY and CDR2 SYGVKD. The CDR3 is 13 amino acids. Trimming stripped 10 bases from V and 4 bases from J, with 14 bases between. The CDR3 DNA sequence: TGTGCCAGCGAAAACCGGGGTAATCAGCCCCAGCATTTT. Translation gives CASENRGNQPQHF.

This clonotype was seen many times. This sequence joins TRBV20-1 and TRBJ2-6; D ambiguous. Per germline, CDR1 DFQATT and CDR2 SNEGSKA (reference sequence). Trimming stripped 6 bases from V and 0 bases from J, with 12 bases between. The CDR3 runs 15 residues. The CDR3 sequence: CSASRRTSGANVLTF. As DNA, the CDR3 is TGCAGTGCCTCCCGACGGACCTCTGGGGCCAACGTCCTGACTTTC.

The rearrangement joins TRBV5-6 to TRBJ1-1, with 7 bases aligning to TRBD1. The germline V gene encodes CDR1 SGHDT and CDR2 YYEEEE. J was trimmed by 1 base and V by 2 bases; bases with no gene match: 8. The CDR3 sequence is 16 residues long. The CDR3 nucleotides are TGTGCCAGCAGCTTACGTACGGGGACAGCGAACACTGAAGCTTTCTTT. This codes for CASSLRTGTANTEAFF.

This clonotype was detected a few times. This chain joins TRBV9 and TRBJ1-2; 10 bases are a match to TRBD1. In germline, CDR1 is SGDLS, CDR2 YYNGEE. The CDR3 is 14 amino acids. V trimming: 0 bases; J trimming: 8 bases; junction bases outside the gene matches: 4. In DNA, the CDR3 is TGTGCCAGCAGCGTAGAAGGGACAGGGGTGGGCTACACCTTC. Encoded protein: CASSVEGTGVGYTF.

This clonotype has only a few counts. This CDR3 is CASSSPTETQYF. CDR3 nucleotides: TGTGCCAGCAGCTCCCCGACCGAGACCCAGTACTTC. V usage is TRBV7-9 and J usage is TRBJ2-5; D ambiguous. Germline V lookup: CDR1 SEHNR, CDR2 FQNEAQ (reference sequence). The V gene lost 4 bases and the J gene lost 5 bases, with 8 bases spanning the gap. This CDR3 is built from 12 residues. The complete variable domain, with remaining parts taken from reference TRBV7-9 and TRBJ2-5, reads DTGVSQNPRHKITKRGQNVTFRCDPISEHNRLYWYRQTLGQGPEFLTYFQNEAQLEKSRLLSDRFSAERPKGSFSTLEIQRTEQGDSAMYLCASSSPTETQYFGPGTRLLVL.

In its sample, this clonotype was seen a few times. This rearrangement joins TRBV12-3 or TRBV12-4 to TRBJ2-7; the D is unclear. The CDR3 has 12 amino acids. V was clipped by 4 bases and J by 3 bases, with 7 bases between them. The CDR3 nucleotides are TGTGCCAGCAGTTGGCACAACTACGAGCAGTACTTC. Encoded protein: CASSWHNYEQYF.

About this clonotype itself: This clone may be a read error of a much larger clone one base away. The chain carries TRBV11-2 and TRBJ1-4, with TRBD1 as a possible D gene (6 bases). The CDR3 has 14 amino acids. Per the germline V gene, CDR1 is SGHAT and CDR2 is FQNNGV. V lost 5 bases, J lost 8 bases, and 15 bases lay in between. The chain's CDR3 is CASSEGGGTEKLFF. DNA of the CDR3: TGTGCCAGCAGCGAAGGAGGAGGGACAGAAAAACTGTTTTTT.

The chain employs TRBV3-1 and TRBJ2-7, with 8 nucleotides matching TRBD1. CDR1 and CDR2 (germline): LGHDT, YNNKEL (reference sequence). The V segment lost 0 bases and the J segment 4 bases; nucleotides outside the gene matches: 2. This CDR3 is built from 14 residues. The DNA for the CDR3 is TGTGCCAGCAGCCAAGATCGACAGGGGTACGAGCAGTACGTC. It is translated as CASSQDRQGYEQYV.

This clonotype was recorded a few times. The CDR3 is CSASEGTGEQYF. The CDR3 DNA sequence: TGCAGTGCTAGCGAGGGGACCGGCGAGCAGTACTTC. This chain joins TRBV20-1 and TRBJ2-7, with D tentatively TRBD1 or TRBD2 (5 bases each). The CDR3 sequence is 12 residues long. Trimming cost V 3 bases and J 6 bases, with 12 bases left between them. Germline V gives CDR1 DFQATT, CDR2 SNEGSKA (reference sequence).

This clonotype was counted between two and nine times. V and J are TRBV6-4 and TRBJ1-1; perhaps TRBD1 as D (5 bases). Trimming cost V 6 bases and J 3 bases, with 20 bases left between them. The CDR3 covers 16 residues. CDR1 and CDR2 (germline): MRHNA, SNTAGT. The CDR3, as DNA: TGTGCCAGCAGCTCGGGACCGACTACTAAGGACACTGAAGCTTTCTTT. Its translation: CASSSGPTTKDTEAFF.

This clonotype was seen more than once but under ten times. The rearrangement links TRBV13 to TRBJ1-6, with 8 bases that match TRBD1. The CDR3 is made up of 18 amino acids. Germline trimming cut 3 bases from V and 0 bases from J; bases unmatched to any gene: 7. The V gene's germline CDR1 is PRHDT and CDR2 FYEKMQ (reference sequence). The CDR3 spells CASSLKGQASSYNSPLHF. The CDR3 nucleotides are TGTGCCAGCAGCTTGAAGGGACAGGCGAGCTCCTATAATTCACCCCTCCACTTT.

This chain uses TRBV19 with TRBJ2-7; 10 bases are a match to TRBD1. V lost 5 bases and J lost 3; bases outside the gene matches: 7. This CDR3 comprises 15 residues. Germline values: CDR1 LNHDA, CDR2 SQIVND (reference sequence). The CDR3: CASSPGTGDNYEQYF. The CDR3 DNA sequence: TGTGCCAGTAGTCCGGGGACAGGGGATAACTACGAGCAGTACTTC.

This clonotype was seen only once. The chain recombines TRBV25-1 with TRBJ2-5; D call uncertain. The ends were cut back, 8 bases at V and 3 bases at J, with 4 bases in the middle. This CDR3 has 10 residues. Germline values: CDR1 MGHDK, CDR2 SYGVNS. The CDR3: CASAEETQYF. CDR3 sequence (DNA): TGTGCCAGCGCTGAAGAGACCCAGTACTTC.

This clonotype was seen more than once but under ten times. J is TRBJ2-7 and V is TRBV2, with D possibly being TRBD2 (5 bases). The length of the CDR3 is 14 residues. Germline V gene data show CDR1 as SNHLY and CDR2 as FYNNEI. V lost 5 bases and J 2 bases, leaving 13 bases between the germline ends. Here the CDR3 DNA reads TGTGCCAGCAGTTTTGGCGGAGGAACCTACGAGCAGTACTTC. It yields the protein CASSFGGGTYEQYF.